This T cell receptor beta chain was found in a study of T-cell memory formation after mild COVID-19. TCRdb used MiXCR to reprocess the 5' RACE reads, holding one entry per CDR3 protein. The sample contains around 35,000 distinct CDR3 sequences, 7% to 9.5% of which appear only once. Germline V gene lookup returns CDR1 MNHNS and CDR2 SASEGT. Trimming removed 8 bases from V and 4 bases from J, with 14 bases in between. This CDR3 region has 13 residues. A note on this clonotype: Its antigen is unknown.

Study-wide results and limits: Contracting clones from day 15 to 85 had balanced CD4/CD8; later expanders favoured CD4+. Contracting CD4+ clones were located mainly in CM and EM, and CD8+ clones in EMRA. Nothing confirmed that second-wave clones peaking on day 37 were specific for SARS-CoV-2.

The sequenced material came from PBMCs or a T cell subset sorted from them (not recorded which). This chain connects TRBV6-1 to TRBJ1-1; D unclear. This sequence originates from a young man who had mild COVID-19 (a few samples of this study predate the infection). Cell type and time point are not known. The CDR3 DNA is TGTGCCAGCGGTGTGGAGGAGTCCACTGAAGCTTTCTTT. As protein: CASGVEESTEAFF.